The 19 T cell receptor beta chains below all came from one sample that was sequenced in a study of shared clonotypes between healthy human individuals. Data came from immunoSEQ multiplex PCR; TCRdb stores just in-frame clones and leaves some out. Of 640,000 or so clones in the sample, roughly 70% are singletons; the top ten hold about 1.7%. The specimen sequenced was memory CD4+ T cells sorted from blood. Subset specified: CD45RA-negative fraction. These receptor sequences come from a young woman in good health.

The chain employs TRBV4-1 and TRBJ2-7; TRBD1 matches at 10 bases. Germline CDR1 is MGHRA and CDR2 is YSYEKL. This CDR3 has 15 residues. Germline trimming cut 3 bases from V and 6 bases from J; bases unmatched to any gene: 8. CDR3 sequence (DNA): TGCGCCAGCAGCCATAGCGGGACAGGGGTAAGCGAGCAGTACTTC. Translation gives CASSHSGTGVSEQYF.

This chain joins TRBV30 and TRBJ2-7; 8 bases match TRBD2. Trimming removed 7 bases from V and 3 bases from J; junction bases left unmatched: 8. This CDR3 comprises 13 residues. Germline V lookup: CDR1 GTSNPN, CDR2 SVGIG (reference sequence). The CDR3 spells CASRAGANYEQYF. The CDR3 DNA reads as TGTGCCTCTCGAGCGGGAGCTAACTACGAGCAGTACTTC.

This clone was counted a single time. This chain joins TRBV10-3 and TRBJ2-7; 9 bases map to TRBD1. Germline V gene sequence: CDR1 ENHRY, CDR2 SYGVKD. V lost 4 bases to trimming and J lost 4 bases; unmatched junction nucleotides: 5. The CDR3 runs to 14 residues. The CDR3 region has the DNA TGTGCCATCAGTGGCGGGACAGGGACGTACGAGCAGTACTTC. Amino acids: CAISGGTGTYEQYF.

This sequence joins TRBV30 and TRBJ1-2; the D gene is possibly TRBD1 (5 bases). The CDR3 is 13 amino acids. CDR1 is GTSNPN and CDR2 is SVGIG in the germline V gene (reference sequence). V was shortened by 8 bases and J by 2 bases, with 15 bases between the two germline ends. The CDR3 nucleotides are TGTGCCCGCCGCGGGACGGGCAACTATGGCTACACCTTC. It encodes CARRGTGNYGYTF.

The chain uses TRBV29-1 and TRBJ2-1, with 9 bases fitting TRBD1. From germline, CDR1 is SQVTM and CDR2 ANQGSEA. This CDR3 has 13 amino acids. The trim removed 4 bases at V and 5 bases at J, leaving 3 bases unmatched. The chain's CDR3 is CSVVRTGDNEQFF. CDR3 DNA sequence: TGCAGCGTTGTTCGGACAGGGGACAATGAGCAGTTCTTC.

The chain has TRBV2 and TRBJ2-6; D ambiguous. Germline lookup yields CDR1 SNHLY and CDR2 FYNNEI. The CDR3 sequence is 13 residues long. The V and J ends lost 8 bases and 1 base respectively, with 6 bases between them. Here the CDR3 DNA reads TGTGCCAGCTATCTTTCTGGGGCCAACGTCCTGACTTTC. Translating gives CASYLSGANVLTF.

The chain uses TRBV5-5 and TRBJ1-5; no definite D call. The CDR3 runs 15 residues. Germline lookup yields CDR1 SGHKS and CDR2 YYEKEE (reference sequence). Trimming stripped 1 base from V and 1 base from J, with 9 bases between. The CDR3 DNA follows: TGTGCCAGCAGCTTGATAGGGATGAGCAATCAGCCCCAGCATTTT. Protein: CASSLIGMSNQPQHF. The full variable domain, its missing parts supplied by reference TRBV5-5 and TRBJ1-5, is DAGVTQSPTHLIKTRGQQVTLRCSPISGHKSVSWYQQVLGQGPQFIFQYYEKEERGRGNFPDRFSARQFPNYSSELNVNALLLGDSALYLCASSLIGMSNQPQHFGDGTRLSIL.

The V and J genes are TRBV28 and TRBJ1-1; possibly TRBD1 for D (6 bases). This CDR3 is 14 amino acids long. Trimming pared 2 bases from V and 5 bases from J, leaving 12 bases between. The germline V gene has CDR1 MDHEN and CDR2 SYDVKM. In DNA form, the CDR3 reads TGTGCCAGCAGTTTAGCCAGGGGAGATACTGAAGCTTTCTTT. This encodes CASSLARGDTEAFF.

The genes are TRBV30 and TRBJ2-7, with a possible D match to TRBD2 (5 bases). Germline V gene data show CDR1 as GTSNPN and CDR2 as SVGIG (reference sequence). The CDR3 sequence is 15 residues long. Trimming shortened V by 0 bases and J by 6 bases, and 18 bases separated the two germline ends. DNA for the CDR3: TGTGCCTGGAGTGTAATCTTAGCGCCGCTCTCCGAGCAGTACTTC. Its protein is CAWSVILAPLSEQYF.

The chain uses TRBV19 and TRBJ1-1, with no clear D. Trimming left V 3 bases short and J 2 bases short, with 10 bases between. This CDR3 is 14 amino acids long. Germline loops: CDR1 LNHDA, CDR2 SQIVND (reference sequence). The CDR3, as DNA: TGTGCCAGTAGTATCGGTGTTGCCAACACTGAAGCTTTCTTT. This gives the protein CASSIGVANTEAFF. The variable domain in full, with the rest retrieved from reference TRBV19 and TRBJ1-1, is DGGITQSPKYLFRKEGQNVTLSCEQNLNHDAMYWYRQDPGQGLRLIYYSQIVNDFQKGDIAEGYSVSREKKESFPLTVTSAQKNPTAFYLCASSIGVANTEAFFGQGTRLTVV.

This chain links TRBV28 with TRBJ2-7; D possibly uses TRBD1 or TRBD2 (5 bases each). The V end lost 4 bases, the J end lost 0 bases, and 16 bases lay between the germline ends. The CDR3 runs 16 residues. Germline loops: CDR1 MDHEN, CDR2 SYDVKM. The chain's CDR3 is CASSSPRDAGSYEQYF. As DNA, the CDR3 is TGTGCCAGCAGTTCCCCCAGGGACGCAGGCTCCTACGAGCAGTACTTC.

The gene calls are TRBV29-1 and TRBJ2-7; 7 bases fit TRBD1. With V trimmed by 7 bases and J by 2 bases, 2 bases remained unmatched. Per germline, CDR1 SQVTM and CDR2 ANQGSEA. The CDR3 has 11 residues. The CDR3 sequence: CSAGQTYEQYF. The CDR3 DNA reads TGCAGCGCGGGACAGACCTACGAGCAGTACTTC.

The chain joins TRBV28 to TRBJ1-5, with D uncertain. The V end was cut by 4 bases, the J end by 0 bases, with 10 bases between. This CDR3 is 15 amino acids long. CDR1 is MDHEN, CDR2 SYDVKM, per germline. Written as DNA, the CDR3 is TGTGCCAGCAGTTCCGAGGGCGGTAGCAATCAGCCCCAGCATTTT. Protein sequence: CASSSEGGSNQPQHF. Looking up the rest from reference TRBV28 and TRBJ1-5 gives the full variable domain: DVKVTQSSRYLVKRTGEKVFLECVQDMDHENMFWYRQDPGLGLRLIYFSYDVKMKEKGDIPEGYSVSREKKERFSLILESASTNQTSMYLCASSSEGGSNQPQHFGDGTRLSIL.

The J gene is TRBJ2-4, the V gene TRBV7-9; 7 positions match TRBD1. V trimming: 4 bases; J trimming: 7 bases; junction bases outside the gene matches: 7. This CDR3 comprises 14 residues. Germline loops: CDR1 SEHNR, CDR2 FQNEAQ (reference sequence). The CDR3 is CASSSSGTENIQYF. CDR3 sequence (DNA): TGTGCCAGCAGCTCTTCCGGGACAGAGAACATTCAGTACTTC.

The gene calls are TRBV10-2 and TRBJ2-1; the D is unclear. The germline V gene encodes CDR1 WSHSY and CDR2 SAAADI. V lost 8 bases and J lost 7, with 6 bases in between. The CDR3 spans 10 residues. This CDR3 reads CASGWNEQFF. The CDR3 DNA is TGCGCCAGCGGCTGGAATGAGCAGTTCTTC.

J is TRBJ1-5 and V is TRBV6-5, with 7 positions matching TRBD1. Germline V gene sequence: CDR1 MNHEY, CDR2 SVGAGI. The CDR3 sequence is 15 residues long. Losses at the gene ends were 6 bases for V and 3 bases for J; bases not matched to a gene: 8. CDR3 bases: TGTGCCAGCAGCACCCTTGGACAGGCCAATCAGCCCCAGCATTTT. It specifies CASSTLGQANQPQHF.

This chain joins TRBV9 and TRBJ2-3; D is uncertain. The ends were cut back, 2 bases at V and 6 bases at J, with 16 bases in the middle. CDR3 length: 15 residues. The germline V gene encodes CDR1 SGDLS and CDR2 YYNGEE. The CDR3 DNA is TGTGCCAGCAGCGTTCTTTCTGGAGTTAGGGATACGCAGTATTTT. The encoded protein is CASSVLSGVRDTQYF.

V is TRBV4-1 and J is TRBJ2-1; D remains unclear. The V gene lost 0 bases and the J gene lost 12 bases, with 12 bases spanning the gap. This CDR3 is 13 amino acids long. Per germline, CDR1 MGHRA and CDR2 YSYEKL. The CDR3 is CASSQEGRVLQFF. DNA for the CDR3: TGCGCCAGCAGCCAAGAAGGCCGGGTATTGCAGTTCTTC.

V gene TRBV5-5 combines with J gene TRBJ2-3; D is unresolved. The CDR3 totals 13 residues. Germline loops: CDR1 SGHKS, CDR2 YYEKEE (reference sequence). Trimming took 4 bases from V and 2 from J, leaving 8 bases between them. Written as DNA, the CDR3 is TGTGCCAGCAGCCCTCCCCACACAGATACGCAGTATTTT. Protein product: CASSPPHTDTQYF.